This TCR beta chain emerged from a study of shared clonotypes between healthy human individuals (dated by TCRdb to 2020 to 2022). For context, the study as a whole: A couple of women and a few men aged 18 to 49 years were included in the cohort. For each donor, CD4 naive and CD4 memory were each given three plates, CD8 naive was given two plates, and CD8 memory was given one plate. Blood TCR repertoires of about 5 healthy adults were deeply sequenced to estimate repertoire size and the extent of clonotype sharing between individuals. Libraries were prepared and TCR repertoires were sequenced by different laboratories using diverse techniques, in order to increase sequencing depth and limit assay-specific biases. Each donor's leukapheresis produced roughly between roughly 0.9 and 8.9 billion PBMCs. Overall study outcomes, separate from this receptor: Sampling was restricted to blood, and TCR repertoires in tissues likely differ from the TCR repertoires found in blood. Because the study included a small number of donors, the genetic and exposure-history diversity represented was limited. Compared with non-shared clonotypes, clonotypes shared by all four sorted-subset donors had higher generation probabilities. Estimated clonotype richness was generally larger for naive than for memory subsets. Incomplete sequencing was indicated by rarefaction of sorted-subset datasets, despite the large sequencing depth. When a few donors were compared, the shared fraction of clonotypes was approximately 5% for naive CD4, approximately 3.5% for naive CD8, roughly 2.3% for memory CD4, and 0.3% to 0.5% for memory CD8. Pairwise subsampling led to the expectation that sequencing depth would affect the degree of clonotype sharing among donors.

CD8 naive samples were obtained by positive selection for CCR7 among CD45RO-negative cells, yielding a CD45RA+CCR7+ population from which TemRA cells were excluded. The donors were healthy, HIV-negative adults who had no recently reported acute infections or vaccinations. Every donor was a Caucasian adult residing in Nashville, Tennessee, USA. Blood was collected by leukapheresis, and PBMCs were isolated by Ficoll-Histopaque density gradient centrifugation and then cryopreserved in liquid nitrogen vapor phase. Analytical flow cytometry was used to check the purity and quantity of every magnetically sorted T cell population. Genomic DNA was isolated from every sorted fraction and measured by UV absorbance on a Nanodrop 2000c. Comment on this clone: Its recognized antigen is unknown. Nothing much larger sits one base from this clone, and base qualities are not available.

Using the deep immunoSEQ assay, multiplex PCR amplified TCR CDR3 regions from genomic DNA. Extracted genomic DNA from each cell subset was spread evenly across all wells of several immunoSEQ 96-well plates, with each plate serving as a replicate. For sorted subsets, 150 to 250 ng of genomic DNA, equivalent to 25,000 to 35,000 T cell genomes, went into each replicate PCR. Purified libraries were measured with a Qubit 3.0 fluorometer, size-checked on a Bioanalyzer 2100, and measured again with the KAPA Library Quantification kit. Each immunoSEQ 96-well plate was sequenced on its own single-read 150-cycle Illumina NextSeq 550 flow cell. On the authors' methods: Because the immunoSEQ output included only junctional sequences and no quality scores, the filtering could not be the same as the filtering used for full-length reads. Sequences were annotated with PyIR, a Python wrapper for IgBLAST v1.9, and V/J genes and CDR3 were assigned using IMGT germline references. Reads were filtered out if the reads had weak V/J assignments (E-value above 1e-6), no CDR3, stop codons, out-of-frame junctions, or ambiguous translated residues. V3J clonotypes were defined as sequences sharing the same inferred V gene, J gene, and CDR3 amino acid sequence. Percentage overlap between repertoires was calculated by dividing the number of shared unique clonotypes by the size of the smaller repertoire. RTK rarefaction, the Chao1 estimator, and Recon v2.1 estimates of unobserved clonotypes were used to assess repertoire richness. Generation probabilities were computed with OLGA for all TCRbeta clonotypes obtained by the gDNA method from several donors. In its TCRdb copy, this immuneACCESS table keeps in-frame sequences only and misses some clones. Where compared with another copy, unresolved V genes explain less than half of these, and the others have no known cause. Clone size and the V and J calls come from that table; the DNA yielded D and trimming. For this sample there are 1.5 million to 2.5 million clones; about 95% appear just once. The ten most abundant clones make up approximately 1% of the sample.

The cysteine opens and the phenylalanine closes a CDR3 of 15 amino acids. Only the CDR3 DNA is retained, 45 bases long and in frame from the first base. V gives up 4 bases and J gives up 3 bases, and the segment between their germline ends measures 13 bases. CDR1 and CDR2, per the germline V gene, are SGHTS and YDEGEE. The clonotype comes from a young man in good health. The chain employs TRBV5-8 and TRBJ2-2, with the D assignment possibly TRBD1 or TRBD2, given 5 matching bases for each. Sequenced sample: naive CD8+ T cells sorted from blood. In light of the paper, this sample's cell subset or site label describes: CD45RA+CCR7+. At the DNA level, the sequence is TGTGCCAGCAGCCGGCCGGGGACGGACACCGGGGAGCTGTTTTTT. Translated, this gives CASSRPGTDTGELFF.